Listed here is a single TCR beta chain. Its antigen is as yet unknown. The sample is drawn from a study of blood T cells in healthy people across ages. Between the trimmed V and J ends, which lost 3 bases and 4 bases, there was a span of 12 bases. CDR1 and CDR2 from the germline V gene are MDHEN and SYDVKM. CDR3 length: 15 residues. Study findings and constraints: Long-lived donors had more naive CD4+ cells and higher diversity than aged donors. Unsorted PBMCs ruled out conclusive naive versus antigen-experienced comparison.

The authors ran a second PCR of about 7 to 11 cycles using a sample-barcoded 5' primer and a J-beta primer mix. Each of the cDNA molecules was tagged by a template-switch adaptor with 12 random nucleotides. Via MiXCR, TCRdb re-called the 5' RACE reads, giving one row per CDR3 protein. This sample has around 600,000 distinct CDR3 sequences; roughly 43% occur once, and the top ten carry around 23%. This receptor was obtained from a man of 80 years or more in good health. The genes are TRBV28 and TRBJ2-2; TRBD1 might be the D (5 bases). The sample comprised blood. The CDR3 DNA reads as TGTGCCAGCAGTTTCGGCAGGGTGGTCACCGGGGAGCTGTTTTTT. This encodes CASSFGRVVTGELFF.